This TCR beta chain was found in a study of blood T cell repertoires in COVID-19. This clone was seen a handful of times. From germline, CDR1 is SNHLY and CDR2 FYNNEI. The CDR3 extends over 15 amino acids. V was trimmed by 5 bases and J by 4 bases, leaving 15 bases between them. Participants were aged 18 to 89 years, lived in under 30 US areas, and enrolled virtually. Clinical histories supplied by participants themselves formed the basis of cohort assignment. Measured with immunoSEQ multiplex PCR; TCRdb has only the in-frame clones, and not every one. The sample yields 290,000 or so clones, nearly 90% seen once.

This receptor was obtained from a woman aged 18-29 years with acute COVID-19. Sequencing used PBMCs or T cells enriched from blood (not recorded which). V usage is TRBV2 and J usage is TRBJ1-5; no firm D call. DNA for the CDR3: TGTGCCAGCAGTAGAGGCGGGCGGTCGAATCAGCCCCAGCATTTT. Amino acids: CASSRGGRSNQPQHF.